These T cell receptor beta chains were read from a single sample in a study of technical replicates of blood from a few donors. Method: immunoSEQ multiplex PCR; TCRdb's copy keeps in-frame clones and lacks some. This sample has nearly 70,000 clones; roughly 90% occur once, and the top ten carry roughly 4.7%. Material for sequencing was PBMCs. These receptors were collected from a human donor in good health. Some clones in this sample may be carry-over from other donors' samples. The CDR3 runs from the conserved cysteine through the conserved F or W. Each record gives: J gene, V gene, CDR3 protein.

>TRBJ1-1|TRBV6-1
CASSPGTGGALGAFF
>TRBJ1-2|TRBV5-4
CASSLGFGGRDGYTF
>TRBJ2-2|TRBV4-3
CASSQVMSVTGELFF
>TRBJ2-7|TRBV30
CAWSAGTGKYEQYF
>TRBJ2-1|TRBV7-2
CASSVARNEQFF
>TRBJ2-3|TRBV5-1
CASSVQGRPDTQYF
>TRBJ2-5|TRBV4-1
CASSQGVQGAGETQYF
>TRBJ1-6|TRBV7-9
CASGQGESYNSPLHF
>TRBJ2-1|TRBV4-2
CASSQDQLAGGLEQFF
>TRBJ2-1|TRBV4-3
CASSQVVGGYNEQFF
>TRBJ2-4|TRBV15
CATSRIGAKNIQYF
>TRBJ1-1|TRBV5-6
CASSLQTGPSNTEAFF
>TRBJ1-1|TRBV29-1
CGTERVNTEAFF
>TRBJ2-1|TRBV11-2
CASSYTAGIYNEQFF
>TRBJ2-1|TRBV5-1
CASSLSGGYNEQFF
>TRBJ2-3|TRBV6-1
CASSLQGIDTQYF
>TRBJ2-4|TRBV29-1
CSVEDPTSGDIQYF
>TRBJ2-5|TRBV11-2
CASSLLVVARGRIETQYF
>TRBJ1-1|TRBV6-1
CASTDTGTTAEAFF
>TRBJ1-1|TRBV27
CASSTIDSSGTEAFF
>TRBJ2-1|TRBV7-2
CASSLVVQVNNEQFF
>TRBJ2-1|TRBV7-9
CASSSASGRAGEQFF
>TRBJ2-3|TRBV5-6
CASTRLADTDTQYF
>TRBJ2-3|TRBV30
CAWSVQDTQYF
>TRBJ2-1|TRBV10-3
CAIRATPQYEQFF
>TRBJ2-2|TRBV10-3
CAIKRESTGELFF
>TRBJ1-2|TRBV7-2
CASSSRDRGSYGYTF
>TRBJ1-5|TRBV19
CASSREGSSNQPQHF
>TRBJ1-1|TRBV7-9
CASSYQGGGNTEAFF
>TRBJ2-1|TRBV7-3
CASSLRAGPGEQFF
>TRBJ2-1|TRBV4-2
CASSQDPSGSISYNEQFF
>TRBJ1-1|TRBV6-1
CASLGSLNTEAFF
>TRBJ1-6|TRBV6-1
CASSELDRGYSPLHF
>TRBJ1-5|TRBV6-6
CASSSMEGKHF
>TRBJ2-5|TRBV27
CASSLGGGPQETQYF
>TRBJ1-2|TRBV30
CAGGWDYGYTF
>TRBJ2-7|TRBV7-8
CASSKSGGAPEQYF
>TRBJ2-7|TRBV6-1
CASSEGEGEPGRRYEQYF
>TRBJ1-5|TRBV7-9
CASSLSLGEPQHF